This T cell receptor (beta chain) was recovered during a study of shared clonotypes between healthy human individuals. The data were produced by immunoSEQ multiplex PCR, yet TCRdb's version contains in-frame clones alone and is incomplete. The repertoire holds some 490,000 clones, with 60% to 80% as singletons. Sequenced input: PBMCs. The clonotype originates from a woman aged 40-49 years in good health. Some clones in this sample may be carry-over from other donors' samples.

The CDR3 DNA follows: TGTGCCAGCAGCTCGCCAGACGGTAGGGCTAGCCTCGGGGAGCAGTACTTC. This codes for CASSSPDGRASLGEQYF. The chain links TRBV5-4 to TRBJ2-7; TRBD2 is a possible D gene (5 bases). The CDR3 is 17 amino acids. The V end was cut by 3 bases, the J end by 7 bases, with 26 bases between. In germline, CDR1 is SGHNT, CDR2 YYREEE (reference sequence).